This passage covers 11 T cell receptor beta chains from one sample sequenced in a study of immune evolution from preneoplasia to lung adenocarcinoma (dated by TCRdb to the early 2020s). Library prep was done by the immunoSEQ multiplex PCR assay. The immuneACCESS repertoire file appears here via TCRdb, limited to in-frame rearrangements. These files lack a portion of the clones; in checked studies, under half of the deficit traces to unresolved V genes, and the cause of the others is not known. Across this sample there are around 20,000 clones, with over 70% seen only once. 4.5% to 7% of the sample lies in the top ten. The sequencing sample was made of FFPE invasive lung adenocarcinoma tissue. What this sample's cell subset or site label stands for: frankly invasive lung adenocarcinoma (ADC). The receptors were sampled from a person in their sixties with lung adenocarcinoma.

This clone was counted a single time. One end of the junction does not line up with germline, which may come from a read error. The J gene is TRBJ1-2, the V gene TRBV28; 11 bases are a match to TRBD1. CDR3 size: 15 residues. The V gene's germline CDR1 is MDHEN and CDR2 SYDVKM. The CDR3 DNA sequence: TGTGCCAGCAGTGTCCGGGACAGGGGGAACTACGGCTACACCTTC. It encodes CASSVRDRGNYGYTF.

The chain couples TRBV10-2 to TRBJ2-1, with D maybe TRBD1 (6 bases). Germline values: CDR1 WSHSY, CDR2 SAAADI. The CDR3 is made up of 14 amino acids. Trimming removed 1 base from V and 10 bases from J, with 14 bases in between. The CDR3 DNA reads TGCGCCAGCAGTGAGTACGGGCCTACAGGGGAGCAGTTCTTC. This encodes CASSEYGPTGEQFF.

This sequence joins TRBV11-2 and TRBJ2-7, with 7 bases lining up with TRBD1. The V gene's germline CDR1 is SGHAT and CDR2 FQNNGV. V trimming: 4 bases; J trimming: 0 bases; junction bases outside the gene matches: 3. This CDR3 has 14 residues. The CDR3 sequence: CASSYGQDSYEQYF. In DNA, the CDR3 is TGTGCCAGCAGCTACGGACAGGACTCCTACGAGCAGTACTTC.

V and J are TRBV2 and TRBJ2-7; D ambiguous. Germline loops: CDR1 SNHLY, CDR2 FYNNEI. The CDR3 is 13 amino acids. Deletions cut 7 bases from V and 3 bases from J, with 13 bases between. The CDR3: CASNPPPYYEQYF. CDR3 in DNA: TGTGCCAGCAACCCACCCCCCTACTACGAGCAGTACTTC. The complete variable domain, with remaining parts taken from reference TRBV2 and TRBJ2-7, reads EPEVTQTPSHQVTQMGQEVILRCVPISNHLYFYWYRQILGQKVEFLVSFYNNEISEKSEIFDDQFSVERPDGSNFTLKIRSTKLEDSAMYFCASNPPPYYEQYFGPGTRLTVT.

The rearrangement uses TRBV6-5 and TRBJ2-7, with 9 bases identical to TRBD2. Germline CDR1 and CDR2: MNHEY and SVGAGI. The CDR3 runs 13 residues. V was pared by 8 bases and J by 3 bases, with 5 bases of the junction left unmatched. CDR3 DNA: TGTGCCAGCGGGCGCGGGGGGGGCTACGAGCAGTACTTC. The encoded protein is CASGRGGGYEQYF.

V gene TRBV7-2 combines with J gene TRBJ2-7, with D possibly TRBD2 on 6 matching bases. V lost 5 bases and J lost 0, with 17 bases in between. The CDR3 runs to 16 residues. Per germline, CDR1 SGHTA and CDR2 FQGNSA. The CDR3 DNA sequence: TGTGCCAGCAGCCTAACGGGAGCCTTCGGCTCCTACGAGCAGTACTTC. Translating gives CASSLTGAFGSYEQYF.

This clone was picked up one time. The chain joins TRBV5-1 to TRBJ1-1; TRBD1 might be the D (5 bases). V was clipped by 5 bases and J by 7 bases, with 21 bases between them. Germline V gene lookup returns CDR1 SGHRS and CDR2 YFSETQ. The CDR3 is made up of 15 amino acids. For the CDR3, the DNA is TGCGCCAGCAGTCCTACCGTGGGCAGGGAGAGTGAAGCTTTCTTT. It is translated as CASSPTVGRESEAFF.

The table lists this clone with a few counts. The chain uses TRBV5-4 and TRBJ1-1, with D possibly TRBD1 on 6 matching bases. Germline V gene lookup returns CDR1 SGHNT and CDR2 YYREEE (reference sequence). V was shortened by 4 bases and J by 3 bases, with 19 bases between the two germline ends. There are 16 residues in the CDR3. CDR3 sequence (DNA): TGTGCCAGCAGCCCCACGTTGGGGGCGATTTACACTGAAGCTTTCTTT. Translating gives CASSPTLGAIYTEAFF. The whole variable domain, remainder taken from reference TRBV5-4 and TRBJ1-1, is ETGVTQSPTHLIKTRGQQVTLRCSSQSGHNTVSWYQQALGQGPQFIFQYYREEENGRGNFPPRFSGLQFPNYSSELNVNALELDDSALYLCASSPTLGAIYTEAFFGQGTRLTVV.

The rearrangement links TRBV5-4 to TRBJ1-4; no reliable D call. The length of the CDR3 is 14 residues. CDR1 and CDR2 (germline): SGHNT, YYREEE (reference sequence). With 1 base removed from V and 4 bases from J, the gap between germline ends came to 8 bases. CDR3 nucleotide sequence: TGTGCCAGCAGCTTGACACCCGATAATGAAAAACTGTTTTTT. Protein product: CASSLTPDNEKLFF.

CDR3 protein: CASRGTGSPYEQYF. The CDR3 DNA is TGTGCCAGCAGAGGGACCGGGAGTCCCTACGAGCAGTACTTC. This rearrangement joins TRBV28 to TRBJ2-7, with TRBD2 as a possible D gene (6 bases). Germline V lookup: CDR1 MDHEN, CDR2 SYDVKM. The CDR3 extends over 14 amino acids. Trimming took 6 bases from V and 2 from J, leaving 14 bases between them.

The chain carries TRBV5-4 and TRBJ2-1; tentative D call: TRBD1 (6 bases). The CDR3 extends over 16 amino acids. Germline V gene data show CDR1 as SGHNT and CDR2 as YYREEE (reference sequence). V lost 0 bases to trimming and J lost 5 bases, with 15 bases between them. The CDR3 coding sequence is TGTGCCAGCAGCTTGGCCGGTAGGGGGAGCAACAATGAGCAGTTCTTC. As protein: CASSLAGRGSNNEQFF. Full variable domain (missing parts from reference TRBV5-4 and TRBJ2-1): ETGVTQSPTHLIKTRGQQVTLRCSSQSGHNTVSWYQQALGQGPQFIFQYYREEENGRGNFPPRFSGLQFPNYSSELNVNALELDDSALYLCASSLAGRGSNNEQFFGPGTRLTVL.